Sequencing of this T cell receptor beta chain was carried out in a study of blood T cell repertoires in COVID-19. In the study overall: Samples of COVID-19 (acute and convalescent) were obtained from the United States, Italy and Spain. Nucleic acid was either cDNA or gDNA, and it came from T cells, B-cell-depleted T cells, or PBMCs.

Per the original data handling: The assay estimated nucleated cells by amplifying reference gene primers. Clones were read by immunoSEQ multiplex PCR, and TCRdb kept only the in-frame ones, dropping some. The V and J calls and clone size were taken over from that table, and D and trimming were inferred from the DNA. The data show more than 85,000 clones, over 80% seen once. Germline trimming cut 2 bases from V and 7 bases from J; bases unmatched to any gene: 14. CDR3 length equals 17 residues. CDR1 is MGHDK and CDR2 is SYGVNS in the germline V gene. Sequenced sample: peripheral blood. V usage is TRBV25-1 and J usage is TRBJ1-2, with TRBD1 identical over 9 bases. The TCR sequence derives from a human donor in a cohort sampled during active COVID-19. The CDR3 bases are TGTGCCAGCAGTGAACCCCGGGACAGGGCTCGAGTATTTGGCTACACCTTC. The encoded protein is CASSEPRDRARVFGYTF.